Below, one T cell receptor (beta chain) is given with its context. V was clipped by 5 bases and J by 3 bases; unmatched bases: 8. Germline lookup yields CDR1 LNHDA and CDR2 SQIVND (reference sequence). This CDR3 has 15 residues. This entry belongs to a study of blood T cell repertoires in COVID-19. Assay used: immunoSEQ multiplex PCR; TCRdb lists only in-frame clones, some missing. The sample records roughly 200,000 clones, over 75% being singletons. What was sequenced was peripheral blood. This TCR was recovered from a woman aged 80 or older with acute or convalescent COVID-19. The chain combines TRBV19 with TRBJ2-3; TRBD2 matches at 7 bases. CDR3 sequence reads: CASSPPLAATDTQYF. Written as DNA, the CDR3 is TGTGCCAGTAGTCCTCCCCTAGCGGCAACAGATACGCAGTATTTT.